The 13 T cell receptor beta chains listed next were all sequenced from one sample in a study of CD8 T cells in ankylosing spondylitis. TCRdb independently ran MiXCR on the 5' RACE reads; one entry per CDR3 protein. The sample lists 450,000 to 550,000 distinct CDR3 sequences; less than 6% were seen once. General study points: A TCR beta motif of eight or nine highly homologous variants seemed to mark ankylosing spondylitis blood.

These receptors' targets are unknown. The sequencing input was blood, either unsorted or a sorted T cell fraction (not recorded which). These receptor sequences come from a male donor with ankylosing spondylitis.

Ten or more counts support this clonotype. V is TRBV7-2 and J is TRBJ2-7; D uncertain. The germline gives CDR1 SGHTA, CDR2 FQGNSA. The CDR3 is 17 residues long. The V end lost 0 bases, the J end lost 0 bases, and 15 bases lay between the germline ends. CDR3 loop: CASSLASGLLSSYEQYF. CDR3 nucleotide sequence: TGTGCCAGCAGCTTAGCTTCAGGCCTTCTTAGCTCCTACGAGCAGTACTTC.

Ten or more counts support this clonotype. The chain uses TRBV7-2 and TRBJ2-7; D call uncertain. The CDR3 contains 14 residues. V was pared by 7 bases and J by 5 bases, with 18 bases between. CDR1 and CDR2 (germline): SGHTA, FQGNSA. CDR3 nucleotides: TGTGCCAGCACCCCTGACTCCTACCCCGACGAGCAGTACTTC. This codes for CASTPDSYPDEQYF.

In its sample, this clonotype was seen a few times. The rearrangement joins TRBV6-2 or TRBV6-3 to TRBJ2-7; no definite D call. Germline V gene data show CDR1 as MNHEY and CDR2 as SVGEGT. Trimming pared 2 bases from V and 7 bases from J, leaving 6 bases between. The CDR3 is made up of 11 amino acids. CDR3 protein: CASSYIQEQYF. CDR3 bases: TGTGCCAGCAGTTACATACAGGAGCAGTACTTC.

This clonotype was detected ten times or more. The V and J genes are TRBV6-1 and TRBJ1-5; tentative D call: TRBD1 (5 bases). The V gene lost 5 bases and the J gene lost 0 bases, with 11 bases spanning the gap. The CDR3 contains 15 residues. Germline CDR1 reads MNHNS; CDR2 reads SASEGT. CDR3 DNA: TGTGCCAGCAGTCCGGGGGGTTATAGCAATCAGCCCCAGCATTTT. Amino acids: CASSPGGYSNQPQHF.

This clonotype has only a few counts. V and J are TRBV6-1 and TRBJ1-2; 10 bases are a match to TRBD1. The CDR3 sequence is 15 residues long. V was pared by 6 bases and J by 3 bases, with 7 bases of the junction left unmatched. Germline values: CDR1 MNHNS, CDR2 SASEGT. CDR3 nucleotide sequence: TGTGCCAGCAGACCGACAGGGGGCTCTTACTATGGCTACACCTTC. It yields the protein CASRPTGGSYYGYTF.

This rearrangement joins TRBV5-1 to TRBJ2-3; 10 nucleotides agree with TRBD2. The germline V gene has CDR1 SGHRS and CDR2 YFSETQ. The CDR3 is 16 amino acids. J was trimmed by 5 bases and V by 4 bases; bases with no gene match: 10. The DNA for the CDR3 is TGCGCCAGCAGCCCTTTAGCGGGGGGAATTGGAGATACGCAGTATTTT. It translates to CASSPLAGGIGDTQYF.

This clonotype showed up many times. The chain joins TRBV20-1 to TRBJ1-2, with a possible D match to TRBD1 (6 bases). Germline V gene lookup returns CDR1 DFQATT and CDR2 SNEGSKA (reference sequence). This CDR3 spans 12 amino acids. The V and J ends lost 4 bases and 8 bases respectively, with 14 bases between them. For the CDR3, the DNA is TGCAGTGCTACCCATCTCAGGGGAGGCTACACCTTC. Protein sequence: CSATHLRGGYTF.

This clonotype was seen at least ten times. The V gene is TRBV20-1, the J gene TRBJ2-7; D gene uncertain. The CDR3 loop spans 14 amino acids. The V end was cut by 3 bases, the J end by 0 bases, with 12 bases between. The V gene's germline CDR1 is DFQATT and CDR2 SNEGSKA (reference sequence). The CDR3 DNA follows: TGCAGTGCTAGTTCTCTACGGAACTCCTACGAGCAGTACTTC. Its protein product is CSASSLRNSYEQYF.

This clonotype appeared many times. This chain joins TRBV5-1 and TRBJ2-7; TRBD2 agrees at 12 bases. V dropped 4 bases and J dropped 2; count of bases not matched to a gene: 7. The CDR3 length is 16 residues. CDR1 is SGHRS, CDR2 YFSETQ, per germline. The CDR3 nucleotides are TGCGCCAGCAGCGCAGGTGGGACTAGCGGGCCCTACGAGCAGTACTTC. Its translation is CASSAGGTSGPYEQYF.

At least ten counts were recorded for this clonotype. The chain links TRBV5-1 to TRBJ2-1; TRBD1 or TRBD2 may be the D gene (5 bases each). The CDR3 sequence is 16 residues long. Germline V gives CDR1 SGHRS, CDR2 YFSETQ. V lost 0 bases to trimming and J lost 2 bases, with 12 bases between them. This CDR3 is CASSLAGTVTYNEQFF. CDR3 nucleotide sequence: TGCGCCAGCAGCTTGGCGGGGACGGTCACCTACAATGAGCAGTTCTTC.

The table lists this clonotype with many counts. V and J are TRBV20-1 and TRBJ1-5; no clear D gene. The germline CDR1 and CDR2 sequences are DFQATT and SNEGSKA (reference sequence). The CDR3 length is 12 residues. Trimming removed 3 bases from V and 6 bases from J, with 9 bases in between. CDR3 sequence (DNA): TGCAGTGCTAGTGACGGGCCTCAGCCCCAGCATTTT. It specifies CSASDGPQPQHF.

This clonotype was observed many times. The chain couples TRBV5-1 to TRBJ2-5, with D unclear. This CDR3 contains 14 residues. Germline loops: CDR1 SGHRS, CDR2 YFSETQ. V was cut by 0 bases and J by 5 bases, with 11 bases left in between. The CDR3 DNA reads TGCGCCAGCAGCTTGGGGCGGTTGGAGGAGACCCAGTACTTC. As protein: CASSLGRLEETQYF.

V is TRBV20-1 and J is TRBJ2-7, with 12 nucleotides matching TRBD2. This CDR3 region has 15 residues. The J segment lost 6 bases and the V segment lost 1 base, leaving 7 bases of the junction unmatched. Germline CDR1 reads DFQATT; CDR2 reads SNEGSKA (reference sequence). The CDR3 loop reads CSARGGLAGLREQYF. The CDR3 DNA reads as TGCAGTGCTAGAGGAGGACTAGCGGGATTACGCGAGCAGTACTTC.